The 15 T cell receptor beta chains given below trace back to one sample, sequenced in a study of beta chain features in type 1 diabetes (dated by TCRdb to about 2018). The library relied on the immunoSEQ multiplex PCR assay. The entire amount of isolated RNA was reverse transcribed using the High Capacity cDNA Reverse Transcription Kit, so the sequenced TCRB transcripts were expressed ones. TCRdb took over this immuneACCESS table, retaining in-frame rearrangements with V and J assigned. Such tables are incomplete; in checked studies, under half of the missing clones stem from an unresolved V gene, and the remainder is unexplained. The sample includes around 320,000 clones, with about 14% observed a single time. The ten biggest clones cover over 5% of the sample. Specimen: central memory CD4+ T cells from blood. The source is a man aged 30-40 years in good health.

This clone was seen repeatedly, ten times or more. This CDR3 fails to terminate in the conserved phenylalanine or tryptophan, so it likely reflects a read error. No DNA is shown, since the ends of the CDR3 on it are uncertain; the CDR3 is the one TCRdb lists. The rearrangement uses TRBV28 and TRBJ2-7; the table's D call TRBD1 went unverified against the DNA. The CDR3 length equals 15 residues, ends included. The germline V gene has CDR1 MDHEN and CDR2 SYDVKM. The chain's CDR3 is CASSGGGPGQGKTLI.

The chain recombines TRBV4-3 with TRBJ2-2, with D hard to call. The germline CDR1 and CDR2 sequences are LGHNA and YSLEER. V was shortened by 2 bases and J by 7 bases, with 8 bases between the two germline ends. CDR3 length equals 13 residues. CDR3 in amino acids: CASSQMWGGELFF. Here the CDR3 DNA reads TGCGCCAGCAGCCAAATGTGGGGCGGGGAGCTGTTTTTT.

The chain couples TRBV6-6 to TRBJ2-7, with TRBD1 matching over 7 bases. V lost 6 bases to trimming and J lost 7 bases; unmatched junction nucleotides: 12. CDR3 length equals 14 residues. The germline gives CDR1 MNHNY, CDR2 SVGAGI (reference sequence). The CDR3 DNA reads TGTGCCAGCAGGGACGGACAGGCGATACGGGAGCAGTACTTC. As protein: CASRDGQAIREQYF.

There are many counts of this clone. V gene TRBV30 combines with J gene TRBJ2-3, with no clear D. V lost 4 bases to trimming and J lost 2 bases, with 7 bases between them. The CDR3 sequence is 12 residues long. CDR1 and CDR2 (germline): GTSNPN, SVGIG (reference sequence). The CDR3 DNA reads TGTGCCTGGACGCCGGCCACAGATACGCAGTATTTT. Its translation: CAWTPATDTQYF.

This clone was seen more than once but under ten times. V and J are TRBV7-3 and TRBJ2-2, with D perhaps TRBD2 (7 bases). Trimming took off 5 bases at V and 7 bases at J, with 14 bases between the two ends. Looked up from germline, CDR1 is SGHTA and CDR2 is FQGTGA. The CDR3 has 14 amino acids. The CDR3 region has the DNA TGTGCCAGCAGCCCCCAGGGGAGGGGCGGGGAGCTGTTTTTT. It is translated as CASSPQGRGGELFF.

Only a few counts were recorded for this clone. This rearrangement joins TRBV7-2 to TRBJ2-7, with TRBD1 as a possible D gene (5 bases). Germline CDR1 is SGHTA and CDR2 is FQGNSA. Deletions cut 5 bases from V and 0 bases from J, with 14 bases between. The CDR3 runs 15 residues. Here the CDR3 reads CASSTRAGFSYEQYF. The CDR3 DNA follows: TGTGCCAGCAGCACTCGGGCAGGGTTCTCCTACGAGCAGTACTTC.

J is TRBJ1-1 and V is TRBV6-6; D gene uncertain. Germline values: CDR1 MNHNY, CDR2 SVGAGI (reference sequence). V lost 7 bases to trimming and J lost 5 bases, with 17 bases between them. There are 14 residues in the CDR3. Here the CDR3 reads CASTSRVYDTEAFF. The CDR3 DNA follows: TGTGCCAGCACCTCGCGGGTGTATGATACTGAAGCTTTCTTT.

This clone was observed once. The CDR3 region has the DNA TGTGCCAGCAGGCCGACAGGGGACTCCTACGAGCAGTACTTC. The encoded protein is CASRPTGDSYEQYF. The gene calls are TRBV5-4 and TRBJ2-7, with TRBD1 matching 8 bases. The CDR3 spans 14 residues. The junction had 4 bases not matched to a gene; V was cut back by 5 bases and J by 0 bases. Germline V lookup: CDR1 SGHNT, CDR2 YYREEE (reference sequence).

The rearrangement uses TRBV13 and TRBJ1-4, with 8 bases that match TRBD1. The V and J ends lost 5 bases and 8 bases, in that order; junction bases with no gene match: 10. This CDR3 comprises 15 residues. CDR1 and CDR2 from the germline V gene are PRHDT and FYEKMQ (reference sequence). CDR3: CASSINRGGKEKLFF. The DNA for the CDR3 is TGTGCCAGCAGCATTAACAGGGGGGGAAAGGAAAAACTGTTTTTT. The full variable domain, completed using reference TRBV13 and TRBJ1-4, is AAGVIQSPRHLIKEKRETATLKCYPIPRHDTVYWYQQGPGQDPQFLISFYEKMQSDKGSIPDRFSAQQFSDYHSELNMSSLELGDSALYFCASSINRGGKEKLFFGSGTQLSVL.

This rearrangement joins TRBV27 to TRBJ2-1; 9 bases map to TRBD2. CDR3 length: 14 residues. Germline V CDR1 and CDR2: MNHEY, SMNVEV (reference sequence). The ends lost 7 bases at V and 3 bases at J; junction bases unmatched: 4. As DNA, the CDR3 is TGTGCCAGCAAGAGTAGCGGGAGCTACAATGAGCAGTTCTTC. Encoded protein: CASKSSGSYNEQFF.

This clone was counted only a few times. The rearrangement links TRBV2 to TRBJ2-1; D uncertain. This CDR3 contains 14 residues. With 3 bases removed from V and 15 bases from J, the gap between germline ends came to 21 bases. The germline gives CDR1 SNHLY, CDR2 FYNNEI. CDR3 coding DNA: TGTGCCAGCAGTGACCTTGGGGTAGCATCCCAACGGTTCTTC. Its protein is CASSDLGVASQRFF.

This clone was detected a few times. The chain links TRBV10-3 to TRBJ2-7, with D perhaps being TRBD1 or TRBD2 (5 bases each). There are 14 residues in the CDR3. Germline V lookup: CDR1 ENHRY, CDR2 SYGVKD. V was clipped by 4 bases and J by 5 bases, with 15 bases between them. The CDR3 reads CAISAGTQTHEQYF. CDR3 in DNA: TGTGCCATCAGTGCCGGGACCCAAACCCACGAGCAGTACTTC.

The rearrangement joins TRBV9 to TRBJ2-5; 8 nucleotides agree with TRBD2. The CDR3 is made up of 17 amino acids. Germline trimming cut 0 bases from V and 3 bases from J; bases unmatched to any gene: 10. In germline, CDR1 is SGDLS, CDR2 YYNGEE. CDR3 region: CASSVGTSGGAKETQYF. The DNA for the CDR3 is TGTGCCAGCAGCGTAGGGACCTCCGGGGGGGCTAAAGAGACCCAGTACTTC.

With respect to this clone: Other nucleotide sequences in the sample specify the same CDR3. The chain links TRBV6-5 to TRBJ1-5; D is uncertain. The CDR3 spans 13 residues. V lost 5 bases and J lost 4, with 9 bases in between. Germline assignment: CDR1 MNHEY and CDR2 SVGAGI. Here the CDR3 DNA reads TGTGCCAGCAGTGGGCAGCAAAATCAGCCCCAGCATTTT. Its translation is CASSGQQNQPQHF.

Comments on this clone: Other DNA sequences in this sample translate to the same CDR3. This rearrangement joins TRBV5-5 to TRBJ2-2; 8 bases match TRBD2. The V segment lost 0 bases and the J segment 8 bases; nucleotides outside the gene matches: 3. The CDR3 is made up of 14 amino acids. CDR1 SGHKS and CDR2 YYEKEE come from the germline V gene (reference sequence). The CDR3: CASSLVAGTGELFF. As DNA, the CDR3 is TGTGCCAGCAGCTTGGTAGCGGGAACTGGGGAGCTGTTTTTT.